This T cell receptor (delta chain) is drawn from a study of Vδ1+ human thymocytes. Broader study findings: In the thymus, TRG and TRD repertoires looked highly polyclonal with Gaussian CDR3 lengths. TRD repertoires were essentially private, unlike widely shared TRG clonotypes.

This clone was seen only a few times. What it binds is unknown. The template was reverse-transcribed extracted RNA. Pooled V-gene forward primers with one constant-region reverse primer generated the CDR3 amplicons by multiplex PCR. TCRdb reprocessed the multiplex PCR reads using CATT. The table lists about 73,000 delta-chain clones, approximately 30% of them singletons. V shed 3 bases and J 4 bases; nucleotides not matched to a gene: 17. The CDR3 has 18 amino acids. Germline CDR1 reads TSWWSYY; CDR2 reads QGS. This sequence originates from a boy under three years old who had congenital heart surgery. Sequenced material: Vdelta1+ gamma-delta thymocytes from the thymus. The subset is: FACS-sorted CD3+ TCRalphabeta- TCRVdelta1+ TCRVdelta2- thymocytes. This chain uses TRDV1 with TRDJ1; TRDD3 matches 7 bases. CDR3 sequence (DNA): TGTGCTCTTGGGGACCGATCACTCGGGGATAGACATGGCGATAAACTCATCTTT. This translates into CALGDRSLGDRHGDKLIF.